The 27 T cell receptor beta chains below come from one sample, sequenced in a study of Graves' ophthalmopathy and Graves' hyperthyroidism. RNA transcripts served as template for amplifying TCR beta CDR3 sequences. RT-PCR was first run with HTBI primers, then multiplex PCR in a second round. TCRdb independently ran MiXCR on the multiplex PCR reads; one entry per CDR3 protein. The sample includes about 220,000 distinct CDR3 sequences, about 22% of them seen just once. The sequencing sample was made of peripheral blood. The receptors originated from a woman between 45 and 65 years old with Graves' ophthalmopathy.

The chain recombines TRBV12-5 with TRBJ2-3, with D unclear. The CDR3 consists of 13 residues. Germline CDR1 and CDR2: LGHNT and FRNRAP. Trimming left V 1 base short and J 4 bases short, with 6 bases between. CDR3 sequence: CASGLGQADTQYF. The CDR3 DNA reads as TGTGCTAGTGGTTTGGGCCAGGCAGATACGCAGTATTTT.

This clonotype was detected ten times or more. A read error is likely, as this CDR3 ends without the conserved phenylalanine or tryptophan. The rearrangement uses TRBV12-3 or TRBV12-4 and TRBJ2-7, with unresolved D. V was clipped by 3 bases and J by 7 bases, with 7 bases between them. The CDR3 contains 11 residues. CDR3 protein: CASSFRSEQYL. The DNA for the CDR3 is TGTGCCAGCAGTTTTAGGAGTGAGCAGTACCTC.

This clonotype showed up many times. CDR3 sequence (DNA): TGTGCCAGCAATGCCCCGACAGGGCTCCCTGAAGCTTTCTTT. Its translation is CASNAPTGLPEAFF. The V and J genes are TRBV2 and TRBJ1-1; TRBD1 matches at 7 bases. The CDR3 is 14 residues long. Unmatched junction bases numbered 11, after V lost 7 bases and J lost 6 bases. Germline CDR1 and CDR2: SNHLY and FYNNEI.

There are many counts of this clonotype. V is TRBV9 and J is TRBJ1-1; no clear D. Germline CDR1 reads SGDLS; CDR2 reads YYNGEE. This CDR3 has 13 amino acids. The V end was cut by 2 bases, the J end by 1 base, with 6 bases between. CDR3 residues: CASSVSANTEAFF. CDR3 nucleotides: TGTGCCAGCAGCGTTTCAGCGAACACTGAAGCTTTCTTT. Full variable domain (remainder filled in from reference TRBV9 and TRBJ1-1): DSGVTQTPKHLITATGQRVTLRCSPRSGDLSVYWYQQSLDQGLQFLIQYYNGEERAKGNILERFSAQQFPDLHSELNLSSLELGDSALYFCASSVSANTEAFFGQGTRLTVV.

In its sample, this clonotype was seen once. The CDR3 bases are TGTGCCAGTAGTACCTGGGGCAGGGATAACACTGAAGCTTTCTTT. It translates to CASSTWGRDNTEAFF. The J gene is TRBJ1-1, the V gene TRBV19; TRBD1 is a possible D gene (5 bases). V was clipped by 4 bases and J by 2 bases, with 14 bases between them. Per the germline V gene, CDR1 is LNHDA and CDR2 is SQIVND (reference sequence). This CDR3 contains 15 residues.

This clonotype was detected ten times or more. J is TRBJ1-2 and V is TRBV30, with TRBD1 identical over 9 bases. This CDR3 contains 15 residues. Per the germline V gene, CDR1 is GTSNPN and CDR2 is SVGIG (reference sequence). Losses at the gene ends were 0 bases for V and 8 bases for J; bases not matched to a gene: 10. The CDR3 here is CAWSVGTGTIRGYTF. CDR3 bases: TGTGCCTGGAGTGTAGGGACAGGGACTATCAGAGGCTACACCTTC.

The chain has TRBV6-1 and TRBJ1-1; D uncertain. The V end lost 7 bases, the J end lost 5 bases, and 17 bases lay between the germline ends. The CDR3 runs to 14 residues. Looked up from germline, CDR1 is MNHNS and CDR2 is SASEGT. DNA of the CDR3: TGTGCCAGCAACCCAATCCGTTCGGGAACTGAAGCTTTCTTT. Translated, it gives CASNPIRSGTEAFF.

The table lists this clonotype with many counts. This sequence joins TRBV6-5 and TRBJ1-6; D ambiguous. The length of the CDR3 is 15 residues. Trimming took 8 bases from V and 6 from J, leaving 17 bases between them. The V gene's germline CDR1 is MNHEY and CDR2 SVGAGI. CDR3 protein: CASRGFGGANSPLHF. The CDR3 DNA reads TGTGCCAGCCGCGGTTTTGGCGGCGCTAATTCACCCCTCCACTTT.

V is TRBV7-3 and J is TRBJ2-7; possible D gene TRBD2, 6 bases. Germline V gene lookup returns CDR1 SGHTA and CDR2 FQGTGA. The CDR3 has 16 amino acids. Trimming took 5 bases from V and 3 from J, leaving 20 bases between them. Here the CDR3 DNA reads TGTGCCAGCAGCCCAGGCGGCGGGAAATCTATCTACGAGCAGTACTTC. As protein: CASSPGGGKSIYEQYF.

This clonotype was picked up many times. The chain joins TRBV12-3 or TRBV12-4 to TRBJ1-2; D is perhaps TRBD1 (6 bases). Trimming stripped 7 bases from V and 2 bases from J, with 14 bases between. This CDR3 has 14 residues. CDR3 region: CASTSSGQNYGYTF. As DNA, the CDR3 is TGTGCCAGCACCTCTAGTGGACAGAACTATGGCTACACCTTC.

This clonotype appeared many times. As the CDR3 is not closed by the conserved phenylalanine or tryptophan, this likely results from a read error. V gene TRBV11-2 combines with J gene TRBJ1-1; weak D call: TRBD1 (6 bases). V lost 4 bases to trimming and J lost 5 bases, with 14 bases between them. The CDR3 totals 14 residues. CDR1 is SGHAT and CDR2 is FQNNGV in the germline V gene. CDR3 region: CASSSPGARTEAFL. DNA for the CDR3: TGTGCCAGCAGCTCCCCAGGGGCGCGGACTGAAGCTTTCCTT.

This clonotype was observed at least ten times. The chain uses TRBV6-2 or TRBV6-3 and TRBJ1-1; possible D gene TRBD1, 5 bases. This CDR3 comprises 14 residues. The V gene lost 7 bases and the J gene lost 4 bases, with 16 bases spanning the gap. Germline V gene sequence: CDR1 MNHEY, CDR2 SVGEGT. CDR3 sequence (DNA): TGTGCCAGCACCCCGTCTGGGGGATTCACTGAAGCTTTCTTT. This sequence encodes CASTPSGGFTEAFF.

This clonotype was recorded many times. This rearrangement joins TRBV7-8 to TRBJ2-7, with 8 bases that match TRBD1. There are 14 residues in the CDR3. Looked up from germline, CDR1 is SGHVS and CDR2 is FQNEAQ. The J segment lost 0 bases and the V segment lost 6 bases, leaving 4 bases of the junction unmatched. CDR3 residues: CASRAGGSSYEQYF. The DNA for the CDR3 is TGTGCCAGCAGGGCAGGGGGCTCCTCCTACGAGCAGTACTTC.

This clonotype was observed at least ten times. The chain is built from TRBV6-1 and TRBJ2-5; 13 bases align to TRBD2. The CDR3 has 16 residues. J was trimmed by 2 bases and V by 4 bases; bases with no gene match: 4. Looked up from germline, CDR1 is MNHNS and CDR2 is SASEGT. CDR3 protein: CASSVRGLAGQETQYF. CDR3 sequence (DNA): TGTGCCAGCAGTGTTCGGGGACTAGCGGGGCAAGAGACCCAGTACTTC.

The table lists this clonotype with many counts. V gene TRBV11-2 combines with J gene TRBJ2-2, with a tentative D call TRBD2 (5 bases). The CDR3 is made up of 13 amino acids. The germline V and J ends were trimmed by 2 bases and 6 bases, with 7 bases remaining between them. Germline assignment: CDR1 SGHAT and CDR2 FQNNGV. The CDR3 reads CASSLLGAGELFF. Here the CDR3 DNA reads TGTGCCAGCAGCTTACTCGGGGCCGGGGAGCTGTTTTTT.

This clonotype was recorded many times. The rearrangement links TRBV12-3 or TRBV12-4 to TRBJ2-7; possible D gene TRBD2, 6 bases. Trimming removed 3 bases from V and 6 bases from J, with 15 bases in between. The length of the CDR3 is 14 residues. In nucleotides, the CDR3 is TGTGCCAGCAGTTTCGATAGGGAGGTAGGCGAGCAGTACTTC. Its protein product is CASSFDREVGEQYF.

The chain carries TRBV24-1 and TRBJ2-2, with a possible D match to TRBD1 (6 bases). Germline V CDR1 and CDR2: KGHDR, SFDVKD. V lost 7 bases to trimming and J lost 3 bases, with 8 bases between them. The CDR3 sequence is 13 residues long. This CDR3 is CATRDRYTGELFF. The CDR3 region has the DNA TGTGCCACCAGGGACAGATACACCGGGGAGCTGTTTTTT.

This clonotype was seen repeatedly, ten times or more. In nucleotides, the CDR3 is TGTGCCAGCAGCCTCAGGGCAGTAACTCGGACCCCCACCGCCACAGATACGCAGTATTTT. Its translation: CASSLRAVTRTPTATDTQYF. The chain combines TRBV13 with TRBJ2-3; D perhaps matches TRBD1 (5 bases). The CDR3 spans 20 residues. V lost 5 bases and J lost 2, with 29 bases in between. Per the germline V gene, CDR1 is PRHDT and CDR2 is FYEKMQ (reference sequence).

This clonotype was observed many times. The chain is built from TRBV19 and TRBJ1-6, with TRBD1 matching 7 bases. V shed 7 bases and J 9 bases; nucleotides not matched to a gene: 9. The CDR3 has 14 amino acids. Germline values: CDR1 LNHDA, CDR2 SQIVND (reference sequence). As DNA, the CDR3 is TGTGCCAGTACTCCGGGACAGCAAGGTTCACCCCTCCACTTT. Translating it yields CASTPGQQGSPLHF.

At least ten counts were recorded for this clonotype. The chain employs TRBV7-8 and TRBJ2-5, with D perhaps matching TRBD1 (5 bases). Trimming removed 7 bases at V and 5 bases at J, with 17 bases between. Looked up from germline, CDR1 is SGHVS and CDR2 is FQNEAQ. CDR3 size: 14 residues. The CDR3 spells CASKLTGSEETQYF. For the CDR3, the DNA is TGTGCCAGCAAACTTACAGGATCGGAGGAGACCCAGTACTTC.

CDR3 DNA sequence: TGTGCCAGCAGCTCCCTAGCGGGAGTGGTGAATGAGCAGTTCTTC. It codes for CASSSLAGVVNEQFF. The chain is built from TRBV11-2 and TRBJ2-1, with 10 bases matching TRBD2. The CDR3 consists of 15 residues. CDR1 is SGHAT and CDR2 is FQNNGV in the germline V gene. Trimming took 4 bases from V and 7 from J; bases not matched to a gene: 7.

This clonotype was observed a handful of times. The chain employs TRBV13 and TRBJ2-6; D gene ambiguous. The CDR3 is 17 amino acids. Per germline, CDR1 PRHDT and CDR2 FYEKMQ (reference sequence). V was cut by 0 bases and J by 0 bases, with 9 bases left in between. Written as DNA, the CDR3 is TGTGCCAGCAGCTTAGGACTCCTCTACTCTGGGGCCAACGTCCTGACTTTC. Protein product: CASSLGLLYSGANVLTF.

This clonotype was seen a single time. The gene calls are TRBV2 and TRBJ2-5; a weak D match, TRBD2 (5 bases). In germline, CDR1 is SNHLY, CDR2 FYNNEI. The CDR3 is 13 amino acids. Deletions cut 6 bases from V and 7 bases from J, with 15 bases between. The DNA for the CDR3 is TGTGCCAGCAGCGCCGAGGACCGGGGGACCCAGTACTTC. Its protein product is CASSAEDRGTQYF.

This clonotype has a count of ten or more. This chain uses TRBV29-1 with TRBJ1-5; D is possibly TRBD1 (5 bases). This CDR3 has 13 residues. Germline V gene lookup returns CDR1 SQVTM and CDR2 ANQGSEA. Trimming left V 4 bases short and J 3 bases short, with 10 bases between. Here the CDR3 DNA reads TGCAGCGTTGGGGGGGACCTCAATCAGCCCCAGCATTTT. Residues: CSVGGDLNQPQHF.

This sequence joins TRBV12-3 or TRBV12-4 and TRBJ2-7, with a weak D call TRBD1 (5 bases). V lost 5 bases and J 6 bases, leaving 17 bases between the germline ends. The CDR3 spans 14 residues. CDR3 sequence (DNA): TGTGCCAGCAGTCAACAATACCAGGGTTTCGAGCAGTACTTC. Its protein product is CASSQQYQGFEQYF.

The J gene is TRBJ1-2, the V gene TRBV20-1; D possibly corresponds to TRBD1 (5 bases). V lost 5 bases, J lost 13 bases, and 20 bases lay in between. The V gene's germline CDR1 is DFQATT and CDR2 SNEGSKA (reference sequence). This CDR3 has 12 amino acids. The DNA of the CDR3 is TGCAGTGCTGGGGCCAGGGTCTACACGTTCACCTTC. Its translation is CSAGARVYTFTF.

The V gene is TRBV28, the J gene TRBJ1-2, with D possibly TRBD1 on 5 matching bases. This CDR3 is built from 14 residues. V was cut by 1 base and J by 1 base, with 7 bases left in between. The germline V gene encodes CDR1 MDHEN and CDR2 SYDVKM. The CDR3 sequence: CASSLSGVNYGYTF. In DNA, the CDR3 is TGTGCCAGCAGTTTATCGGGGGTTAACTATGGCTACACCTTC.